A single sample is the source of the 7 T cell receptor beta chains below, sequenced in a study of blood T cell repertoires in COVID-19. The data were produced by immunoSEQ multiplex PCR, yet TCRdb's version contains in-frame clones alone and is incomplete. The table includes 150,000 or so clones, around 88% detected once. Sequencing used peripheral blood. These receptor sequences come from a man aged 55 to 70 with COVID-19, enrolled during active disease.

The chain employs TRBV27 and TRBJ2-2; 8 nucleotides agree with TRBD1. Germline trimming cut 8 bases from V and 7 bases from J; bases unmatched to any gene: 9. Germline V lookup: CDR1 MNHEY, CDR2 SMNVEV (reference sequence). The CDR3 extends over 14 amino acids. The CDR3 bases are TGTGCCAGCCGGCGGGACAGGCGGGGCGGGGAGCTGTTTTTT. Translating it yields CASRRDRRGGELFF.

The chain carries TRBV7-2 and TRBJ1-2; 8 bases fit TRBD1. The V gene end was trimmed by 3 bases and the J gene end by 7 bases; junction bases not matched to a gene: 4. CDR1 and CDR2 (germline): SGHTA, FQGNSA. CDR3 size: 13 residues. CDR3 residues: CASSFDRGSGYTF. The CDR3 coding sequence is TGTGCCAGCAGCTTCGACAGGGGTTCTGGCTACACCTTC.

The chain joins TRBV7-8 to TRBJ2-7; the D gene is possibly TRBD1 (5 bases). V was trimmed by 4 bases and J by 6 bases, leaving 13 bases between them. The CDR3 consists of 13 residues. Germline CDR1 SGHVS, CDR2 FQNEAQ. The CDR3, as DNA: TGTGCCAGCAGCTACTCCAGGGAATCCGAGCAGTACTTC. Translation: CASSYSRESEQYF.

The CDR3 here is CASSIPRPGTGYPNSNQPQHF. The CDR3 DNA follows: TGTGCCAGTAGTATCCCGCGTCCCGGGACAGGGTACCCCAATAGCAATCAGCCCCAGCATTTT. The V call is TRBV19, the J call TRBJ1-5, with TRBD1 matching over 9 bases. This CDR3 contains 21 residues. Germline-derived CDR1 and CDR2 are LNHDA and SQIVND (reference sequence). V trimming: 3 bases; J trimming: 0 bases; junction bases outside the gene matches: 18.

The chain uses TRBV6-2 or TRBV6-3 and TRBJ1-1; the match to TRBD1 covers 7 bases. Germline CDR1 MNHEY, CDR2 SVGEGT. The CDR3 extends over 12 amino acids. V lost 5 bases, J lost 5 bases, and 2 bases stayed unmatched. CDR3 sequence (DNA): TGTGCCAGCAGTCAGGGGGTAACTGAAGCTTTCTTT. Translated: CASSQGVTEAFF.

In its sample, this clone was seen a few times. The J gene is TRBJ1-1, the V gene TRBV18, with 8 positions matching TRBD1. This CDR3 spans 16 amino acids. The germline gives CDR1 KGHSH, CDR2 LQKENI. Trimming at V came to 1 base and at J to 4 bases, leaving 8 bases not matched to a gene. Here the CDR3 reads CASSPQRTGSGTEAFF. The CDR3 nucleotides read TGTGCCAGCTCACCACAGAGGACAGGGAGCGGCACTGAAGCTTTCTTT.

The chain uses TRBV10-3 and TRBJ1-4, with TRBD1 identical over 9 bases. With 4 bases clipped from V and 5 bases from J, the junction kept 5 bases outside the gene matches. Germline values: CDR1 ENHRY, CDR2 SYGVKD. The CDR3 spans 15 residues. CDR3 nucleotide sequence: TGTGCCATCAGTGCCTCGACAGGGGGAAATGAAAAACTGTTTTTT. Its translation is CAISASTGGNEKLFF.